This T cell receptor beta chain was captured by sequencing in a study of CD8 T cells in Susac syndrome. Trimming took off 6 bases at V and 3 bases at J, with 18 bases between the two ends. Germline loops: CDR1 LNHDA, CDR2 SQIVND (reference sequence). This CDR3 region has 15 residues. The RNA input was about 0.5 to 1 ug, and it was reverse transcribed with random hexamers. TCRdb reprocessed the immunoSEQ multiplex PCR reads with MiXCR, giving one entry per CDR3 protein. The sample shows around 200,000 distinct CDR3 sequences, approximately 95% of them seen only once. The specimen sequenced was CD4+ T cells from PBMCs. The receptor was derived from a human donor with multiple sclerosis. V and J are TRBV19 and TRBJ2-7; D tentatively reads TRBD1 or TRBD2 (6 bases each). The CDR3: CASSPGAGRNYEQYF. The DNA of the CDR3 is TGTGCCAGTAGCCCGGGGGCAGGGAGAAACTACGAGCAGTACTTC.